This T cell receptor (beta chain) was sequenced for a study of cytomegalovirus exposure and HLA in healthy donors. PCR primers comprised 60 Vbeta and 13 Jbeta primers. The protocol was immunoSEQ multiplex PCR, while the TCRdb copy is restricted to in-frame clones and leaves out a portion. The sample lists some 160,000 clones, under 90% occurring once. The V gene end was trimmed by 4 bases and the J gene end by 2 bases; junction bases not matched to a gene: 5. CDR1 and CDR2 (germline): SGHVS, FQNEAQ. The CDR3 runs to 15 residues. Study findings and constraints: The authors later found most CMV-associated TCR beta chains appeared HLA-restricted. TCR beta V segments were, for the most part, productive about 87% or about 30% of the time in an earlier analysis.

About this clone itself: Its target is not known.

Source material: PBMCs. This TCR came from a man younger than 30 in good health and CMV-seronegative. The V gene is TRBV7-8, the J gene TRBJ1-1; 9 nucleotides line up with TRBD1. DNA of the CDR3: TGTGCCAGCAGCTCGTCGGACAGGGGTAACACTGAAGCTTTCTTT. This sequence encodes CASSSSDRGNTEAFF.